These T cell receptor beta chains were read from a single sample in a study of blood T cell repertoires in COVID-19. Assay used: immunoSEQ multiplex PCR; TCRdb lists only in-frame clones, some missing. The profile shows 50,000 to 70,000 clones, approximately 80% of them singletons. The sequenced sample consisted of peripheral blood. The receptors here all came from a man aged 50-60 years with active or convalescent COVID-19. CDR3s include the opening cysteine and the closing phenylalanine or tryptophan. D genes are given only for firm matches. Clone size is shown for a subset of rows, as once, few, many or a class of expanded clone.

j_gene,v_gene,d_gene,abundance,CDR3aa,CDR3nt
TRBJ2-7,TRBV7-3,TRBD2,NA,CASSLGRRGSGPGNEQYF,TGTGCCAGCAGCTTAGGCAGGAGGGGTAGCGGGCCGGGGAACGAGCAGTACTTC
TRBJ1-6,TRBV3-1/TRBV3-2,NA,NA,CASSRLSGGYRNSPLHF,TGTGCCAGCAGTAGACTATCGGGGGGGTATAGGAATTCACCCCTCCACTTT
TRBJ2-3,TRBV23-1,TRBD1,NA,CASSPRCFDRDADTQYF,TGCGCCAGCAGTCCTCGTTGTTTCGACAGGGATGCAGATACGCAGTATTTT
TRBJ1-2,TRBV5-1,TRBD1,once,CASSRSPGQGAHGYTF,TGCGCCAGCAGCCGAAGCCCGGGACAGGGCGCCCATGGCTACACCTTC
TRBJ2-1,TRBV3-1/TRBV3-2,TRBD2,NA,CASSRKGLAGSGQFF,TGTGCCAGCAGCCGAAAAGGACTAGCGGGATCAGGGCAGTTCTTC
TRBJ2-5,TRBV5-6,NA,once,CASSLVKGPETQYF,TGTGCCAGCAGCTTGGTTAAGGGGCCGGAGACCCAGTACTTC
TRBJ2-2,TRBV5-5,NA,NA,CASSTGTANTGELFF,TGTGCCAGCAGCACCGGGACTGCGAACACCGGGGAGCTGTTTTTT
TRBJ1-5,TRBV9,TRBD1,NA,CASSVRGTEGNQPQHF,TGTGCCAGCAGCGTAAGGGGGACAGAGGGAAATCAGCCCCAGCATTTT
TRBJ2-5,TRBV5-6,TRBD1,NA,CASSLVGQGQETQYF,TGTGCCAGCAGCTTGGTGGGACAGGGGCAAGAGACCCAGTACTTC
TRBJ2-7,TRBV6-5,NA,NA,CASGRGYEQYF,TGTGCCAGCGGCAGGGGATACGAGCAGTACTTC
TRBJ1-2,TRBV7-2,NA,NA,CASTIVGAQDGYTF,TGTGCCAGCACCATAGTGGGGGCGCAGGATGGCTACACCTTC
TRBJ2-2,TRBV11-2,TRBD2,once,CASSLSGTSGTGELFF,TGTGCCAGCAGCTTATCCGGGACTAGCGGTACCGGGGAGCTGTTTTTT
TRBJ1-1,TRBV5-1,NA,NA,CASRSGGMNTEAFF,TGCGCCAGCAGGAGTGGCGGAATGAACACTGAAGCTTTCTTT
TRBJ1-1,TRBV18,NA,NA,CASSPLEGVNTEAFF,TGTGCCAGCTCACCACTTGAAGGGGTAAACACTGAAGCTTTCTTT
TRBJ1-2,TRBV6-6,NA,few,CASSPTAFYGYTF,TGTGCCAGCAGTCCGACAGCTTTCTATGGCTACACCTTC
TRBJ1-4,TRBV7-8,NA,NA,CASSYNRVANEKLFF,TGTGCCAGCAGCTACAACAGGGTTGCTAATGAAAAACTGTTTTTT
TRBJ2-1,TRBV3-1/TRBV3-2,TRBD2,NA,CASSQVGGDNEQFF,TGTGCCAGCAGCCAAGTGGGAGGGGACAATGAGCAGTTCTTC
TRBJ1-1,TRBV11-2,NA,NA,CASSLEARDQAFF,TGTGCCAGCAGCTTAGAGGCCCGGGATCAGGCTTTCTTT
TRBJ2-1,TRBV14,TRBD2,NA,CASSQPGLAGDDNEQFF,TGTGCCAGCAGCCAACCGGGACTAGCGGGAGATGACAATGAGCAGTTCTTC
TRBJ2-2,TRBV6-1,TRBD2,once,CASSERSIAGGGELFF,TGTGCCAGCAGTGAAAGGTCCATAGCGGGCGGCGGGGAGCTGTTTTTT
TRBJ1-2,TRBV7-9,NA,few,CASSFLQGIHGYTF,TGTGCCAGCAGCTTCCTACAGGGTATCCATGGCTACACCTTC
TRBJ2-1,TRBV7-8,NA,NA,CASSLERVANNEQFF,TGTGCCAGCAGCTTAGAGCGGGTAGCCAACAATGAGCAGTTCTTC
TRBJ1-2,TRBV28,NA,NA,CASSLSDRSYGYTF,TGTGCCAGCAGTTTATCGGACAGATCCTATGGCTACACCTTC
TRBJ2-5,TRBV6-5,NA,NA,CASSYDRPQETQYF,TGTGCCAGCAGTTATGACAGACCCCAAGAGACCCAGTACTTC
TRBJ2-1,TRBV18,TRBD1,NA,CASSVDRAYEQFF,TGTGCCAGCTCTGTGGACAGGGCCTATGAGCAGTTCTTC
TRBJ2-1,TRBV29-1,NA,few,CSIRQDFTNEQFF,TGCAGCATACGACAGGATTTTACGAATGAGCAGTTCTTC
TRBJ2-5,TRBV15,NA,NA,CATSRAGMSAEETQYF,TGTGCCACCAGCAGAGCGGGAATGTCGGCGGAAGAGACCCAGTACTTC
TRBJ2-1,TRBV15,NA,NA,CATSRDLGLNEQFF,TGTGCCACCAGCAGAGATCTGGGACTCAATGAGCAGTTCTTC
TRBJ2-3,TRBV5-4,NA,NA,CASSLEAGVTDTQYF,TGTGCCAGCAGCTTGGAGGCGGGTGTCACAGATACGCAGTATTTT
TRBJ2-7,TRBV25-1,NA,NA,CASSLNGYEQYF,TGTGCCAGCAGTTTGAACGGTTACGAGCAGTACTTC
TRBJ2-1,TRBV15,NA,NA,CATSRGQTYNEQFF,TGTGCCACCAGCAGAGGGCAAACCTACAATGAGCAGTTCTTC
TRBJ2-1,TRBV5-6,NA,NA,CASSQETAYYNEQFF,TGTGCCAGCAGCCAAGAGACAGCCTACTACAATGAGCAGTTCTTC
TRBJ2-1,TRBV19,TRBD2,NA,CASSKASGGKYEQFF,TGTGCCAGTAGTAAGGCTAGCGGGGGCAAATATGAGCAGTTCTTC
TRBJ2-5,TRBV7-2,NA,NA,CASSPRTVGGRETQYF,TGTGCCAGCAGCCCCCGGACGGTTGGGGGGAGAGAGACCCAGTACTTC
TRBJ1-1,TRBV2,NA,once,CATISQGMNTEAFF,TGTGCCACCATATCGCAGGGAATGAACACTGAAGCTTTCTTT
TRBJ2-7,TRBV10-3,TRBD1,few,CAISADRGRIEQYF,TGTGCCATCAGTGCGGACAGGGGGCGAATCGAGCAGTACTTC
TRBJ1-1,TRBV19,NA,NA,CATHVGEGGGAFF,TGTGCCACCCACGTGGGGGAGGGGGGGGGAGCTTTCTTT